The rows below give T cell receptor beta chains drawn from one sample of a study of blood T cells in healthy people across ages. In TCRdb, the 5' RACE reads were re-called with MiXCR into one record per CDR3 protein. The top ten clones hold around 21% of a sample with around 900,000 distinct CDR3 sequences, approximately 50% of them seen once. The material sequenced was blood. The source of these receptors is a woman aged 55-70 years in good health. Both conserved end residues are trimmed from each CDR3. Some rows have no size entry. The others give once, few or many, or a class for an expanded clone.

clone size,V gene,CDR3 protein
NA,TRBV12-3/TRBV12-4,ASARPLVGTGKY
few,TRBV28,ASSRDTGNHGYT
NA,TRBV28,AARQGNGYEQY
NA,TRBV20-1,SASSLGQSEQF
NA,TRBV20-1,SARGTREYEQY
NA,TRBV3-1,ASSQGRGNRLVDTQY
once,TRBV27,ASSVSTFNEQF
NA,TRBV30,AWKRTGANVLT
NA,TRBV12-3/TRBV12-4,ASSTDAGRANTGELF
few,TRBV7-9,ASSLWVGGPQSWF
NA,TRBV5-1,ASSLATWASGSSDTQY
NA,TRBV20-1,SASMERSTDTQY
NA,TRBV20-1,SAQERVRNNEQF
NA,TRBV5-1,ASSCDRRDEQY
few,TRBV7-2,ASSRGAANTEAF
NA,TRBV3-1,ASSQEGVPSSPLH
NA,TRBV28,ASSLYGTASYEQY
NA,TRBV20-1,SASGFGYT
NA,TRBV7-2,ASILHTTGAATDTQY
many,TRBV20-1,SARRLAGGFDTQY
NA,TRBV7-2,ASSLGTSGVCSYEQY
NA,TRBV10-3,AIQGRGTSYGQY
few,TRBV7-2,ASTPARVTYNSPLH
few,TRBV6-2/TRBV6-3,ASSYMGAEQY
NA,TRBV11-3,ASSFGPQDEQF
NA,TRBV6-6,ASARTGQETQY
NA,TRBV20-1,SAGDRTTGANVLT